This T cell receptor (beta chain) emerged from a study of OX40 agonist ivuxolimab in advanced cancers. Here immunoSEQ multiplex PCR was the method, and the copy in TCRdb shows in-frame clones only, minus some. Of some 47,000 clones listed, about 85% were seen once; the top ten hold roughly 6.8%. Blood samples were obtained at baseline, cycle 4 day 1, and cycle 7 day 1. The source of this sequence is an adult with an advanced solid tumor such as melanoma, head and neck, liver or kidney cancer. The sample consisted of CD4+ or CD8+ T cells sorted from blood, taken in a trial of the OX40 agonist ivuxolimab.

CDR3 in amino acids: CASGRTGTDTQYF. The CDR3 nucleotides read TGTGCTAGTGGTAGGACGGGCACAGATACGCAGTATTTT. The chain has TRBV12-5 and TRBJ2-3, with unresolved D. Trimming pared 5 bases from V and 1 base from J, leaving 7 bases between. The CDR3 length is 13 residues. The germline CDR1 and CDR2 sequences are LGHNT and FRNRAP.